This TCR beta chain was recorded in a study of immune evolution from preneoplasia to lung adenocarcinoma. Study results and caveats: KRAS-mutant nodules had the highest T cell clonality. Top clone frequencies peaked in normal lung, apparently declining through invasive adenocarcinoma. Later-stage lesions seemingly showed higher T cell density and diversity than normal lung.

Libraries were prepared by immunoSEQ multiplex PCR; TCRdb keeps only in-frame clonotypes and omits some of them. The data hold about 10,000 clones, with over 60% observed a single time. The CDR3 sequence is 15 residues long. Trimming removed 3 bases from V and 0 bases from J, with 13 bases in between. Germline CDR1 reads SGDLS; CDR2 reads YYNGEE. H&E slides confirmed each diagnosis, reviewed by two pathologists independently. As regards this clone: Its antigen remains unidentified.

The chain employs TRBV9 and TRBJ2-7; maybe TRBD1 (5 bases). Sequences were obtained from FFPE minimally invasive lung adenocarcinoma tissue. The clonotype comes from a person between 65 and 79 years old with lung adenocarcinoma. Some clones in this sample may be carry-over from other donors' samples. CDR3 in amino acids: CASSASTGHSYEQYF. The CDR3 nucleotides read TGTGCCAGCAGCGCAAGTACAGGACACTCCTACGAGCAGTACTTC.